One sample yielded the 18 T cell receptor beta chains listed below, sequenced in a study of pediatric ulcerative colitis. The protocol was immunoSEQ multiplex PCR, while the TCRdb copy is restricted to in-frame clones and leaves out a portion. The sample includes under 45,000 clones, approximately 87% of them seen just once. Source material: blood. Source of these receptors: a girl aged 10 to 17 with moderate ulcerative colitis.

This rearrangement joins TRBV28 to TRBJ2-7, with D possibly being TRBD2 (8 bases). Germline lookup yields CDR1 MDHEN and CDR2 SYDVKM. This CDR3 contains 18 residues. V lost 4 bases, J lost 0 bases, and 22 bases lay in between. The CDR3 DNA reads as TGTGCCAGCAGTTCCCGGGACAGAAGACTAGCGCGCTCCTACGAGCAGTACTTC. Protein: CASSSRDRRLARSYEQYF.

The V and J genes are TRBV28 and TRBJ2-3; TRBD2 is a possible D gene (5 bases). The CDR3 loop spans 17 amino acids. V lost 3 bases and J 0 bases, leaving 16 bases between the germline ends. The V gene's germline CDR1 is MDHEN and CDR2 SYDVKM. The CDR3 protein is CASSFVLRAESTDTQYF. The CDR3 DNA reads as TGTGCCAGCAGTTTTGTCTTACGAGCGGAGAGCACAGATACGCAGTATTTT.

The chain links TRBV9 to TRBJ1-2, with TRBD1 identical over 10 bases. Germline CDR1 and CDR2: SGDLS and YYNGEE. V lost 3 bases, J lost 9 bases, and 5 bases stayed unmatched. The CDR3 has 13 residues. CDR3 sequence: CASSAGTGARYTF. Written as DNA, the CDR3 is TGTGCCAGCAGCGCCGGGACAGGGGCTCGCTACACCTTC. Supplemented by reference TRBV9 and TRBJ1-2, the full variable domain reads DSGVTQTPKHLITATGQRVTLRCSPRSGDLSVYWYQQSLDQGLQFLIQYYNGEERAKGNILERFSAQQFPDLHSELNLSSLELGDSALYFCASSAGTGARYTFGSGTRLTVV.

The chain uses TRBV19 and TRBJ2-7, with 11 bases identical to TRBD2. CDR3 length equals 12 residues. Trimming took 8 bases from V and 4 from J; bases not matched to a gene: 1. Germline loops: CDR1 LNHDA, CDR2 SQIVND (reference sequence). The CDR3 DNA is TGTGCCAGTGGACTAGCGGGTTACGAGCAGTACTTC. This translates into CASGLAGYEQYF.

The gene calls are TRBV7-2 and TRBJ2-2; D could derive from TRBD1 or TRBD2 (6 bases each). This CDR3 has 16 residues. V shed 0 bases and J shed 0 bases, with 8 bases lying between them. Germline CDR1 reads SGHTA; CDR2 reads FQGNSA. The CDR3 here is CASSLAGGANTGELFF. The CDR3 DNA reads as TGTGCCAGCAGCTTAGCGGGGGGCGCGAACACCGGGGAGCTGTTTTTT.

V and J are TRBV19 and TRBJ2-1; possible D gene TRBD2, 6 bases. The CDR3 has 14 amino acids. CDR1 is LNHDA and CDR2 is SQIVND in the germline V gene (reference sequence). V was clipped by 3 bases and J by 2 bases, with 8 bases between them. The CDR3 nucleotides read TGTGCCAGTAGTATCGGGGGAGCCTACAATGAGCAGTTCTTC. Encoded protein: CASSIGGAYNEQFF.

The chain employs TRBV2 and TRBJ2-1; TRBD1 aligns across 8 bases. The V gene end was trimmed by 3 bases and the J gene end by 1 base; junction bases not matched to a gene: 2. The germline V gene encodes CDR1 SNHLY and CDR2 FYNNEI. The CDR3 sequence is 15 residues long. CDR3: CASSDGQGSYNEQFF. The CDR3 region has the DNA TGTGCCAGCAGTGACGGACAGGGATCCTACAATGAGCAGTTCTTC.

The chain has TRBV9 and TRBJ2-3; perhaps TRBD1 as D (7 bases). V was cut by 0 bases and J by 1 base, with 33 bases left in between. Germline lookup yields CDR1 SGDLS and CDR2 YYNGEE. The CDR3 covers 23 residues. CDR3 coding DNA: TGTGCCAGCAGCGTAGGCCCGGGACAGACTAGGTTAGGACACTACGGGGGCACAGATACGCAGTATTTT. Its translation is CASSVGPGQTRLGHYGGTDTQYF.

This clone has just a few counts. The genes are TRBV6-5 and TRBJ1-3; no clear D gene. Looked up from germline, CDR1 is MNHEY and CDR2 is SVGAGI. The CDR3 length is 13 residues. Trimming pared 7 bases from V and 0 bases from J, leaving 7 bases between. The CDR3 nucleotides read TGTGCCAGCACAAGGAGCTCTGGAAACACCATATATTTT. It translates to CASTRSSGNTIYF.

The gene calls are TRBV6-5 and TRBJ1-1, with TRBD1 identical over 9 bases. CDR1 and CDR2 from the germline V gene are MNHEY and SVGAGI. The CDR3 loop spans 14 amino acids. V was clipped by 6 bases and J by 4 bases; unmatched bases: 6. In nucleotides, the CDR3 is TGTGCCAGCAGCCGGGACAGGGAGGGCACTGAAGCTTTCTTT. Protein: CASSRDREGTEAFF.

The chain uses TRBV28 and TRBJ2-3; the match to TRBD2 covers 10 bases. CDR3 length: 15 residues. V lost 3 bases, J lost 7 bases, and 7 bases stayed unmatched. Per germline, CDR1 MDHEN and CDR2 SYDVKM. The CDR3 DNA reads TGTGCCAGCAGTTTTTGGGCTAGCGGGAGTTATACGCAGTATTTT. Translated, it gives CASSFWASGSYTQYF.

The chain carries TRBV11-2 and TRBJ2-2; TRBD2 matches 7 bases. Germline CDR1 reads SGHAT; CDR2 reads FQNNGV. V lost 0 bases and J lost 5; bases outside the gene matches: 6. The CDR3 totals 16 residues. CDR3 bases: TGTGCCAGCAGCTTAGAGGGAGGGCCGCGAACCGGGGAGCTGTTTTTT. Its translation is CASSLEGGPRTGELFF.

This chain links TRBV6-5 with TRBJ2-7; TRBD2 agrees at 9 bases. With V trimmed by 7 bases and J by 6 bases, 10 bases remained unmatched. Germline CDR1 reads MNHEY; CDR2 reads SVGAGI. This CDR3 has 14 amino acids. This chain's CDR3 is CASTPAGGVPEQYF. CDR3 sequence (DNA): TGTGCCAGCACCCCAGCGGGGGGCGTTCCCGAGCAGTACTTC.

The gene calls are TRBV11-3 and TRBJ2-1, with 7 bases aligning to TRBD2. The CDR3 covers 15 residues. Unmatched junction bases numbered 8, after V lost 6 bases and J lost 3 bases. CDR1 is SGHNT and CDR2 is YENEEA in the germline V gene. CDR3 loop: CASSSSGNVYNEQFF. CDR3 bases: TGTGCCAGCAGTTCAAGCGGGAACGTCTACAATGAGCAGTTCTTC.

V usage is TRBV6-5 and J usage is TRBJ2-1; D is undetermined. The CDR3 is 13 amino acids. V was pared by 8 bases and J by 8 bases, with 16 bases between. Per germline, CDR1 MNHEY and CDR2 SVGAGI. CDR3 sequence reads: CASSRGPPHEQFF. In nucleotides, the CDR3 is TGTGCCAGCTCACGAGGCCCCCCACATGAGCAGTTCTTC.

This sequence joins TRBV5-1 and TRBJ2-1; 9 bases are shared with TRBD2. Trimming removed 4 bases from V and 1 base from J; junction bases left unmatched: 3. The CDR3 loop spans 15 amino acids. The germline gives CDR1 SGHRS, CDR2 YFSETQ. The CDR3: CASSGSGRSYNEQFF. The CDR3 nucleotides are TGCGCCAGCAGCGGCAGCGGGAGGTCCTACAATGAGCAGTTCTTC.

The rearrangement uses TRBV29-1 and TRBJ2-2; tentatively, D is TRBD2 (6 bases). The CDR3 runs to 14 residues. Germline values: CDR1 SQVTM, CDR2 ANQGSEA. V was pared by 7 bases and J by 2 bases, with 14 bases between. CDR3 coding DNA: TGCAGCGCTGGCCGGGACTCCAACACCGGGGAGCTGTTTTTT. Translated, it gives CSAGRDSNTGELFF.

The V call is TRBV7-9, the J call TRBJ2-7; tentatively, D is TRBD2 (5 bases). The germline V gene encodes CDR1 SEHNR and CDR2 FQNEAQ (reference sequence). V lost 5 bases to trimming and J lost 7 bases, with 27 bases between them. The CDR3 consists of 17 residues. CDR3: CASSPLRDVRVLEEQYF. The CDR3 DNA reads as TGTGCCAGCAGCCCTCTCCGAGATGTGAGGGTCCTTGAAGAGCAGTACTTC.